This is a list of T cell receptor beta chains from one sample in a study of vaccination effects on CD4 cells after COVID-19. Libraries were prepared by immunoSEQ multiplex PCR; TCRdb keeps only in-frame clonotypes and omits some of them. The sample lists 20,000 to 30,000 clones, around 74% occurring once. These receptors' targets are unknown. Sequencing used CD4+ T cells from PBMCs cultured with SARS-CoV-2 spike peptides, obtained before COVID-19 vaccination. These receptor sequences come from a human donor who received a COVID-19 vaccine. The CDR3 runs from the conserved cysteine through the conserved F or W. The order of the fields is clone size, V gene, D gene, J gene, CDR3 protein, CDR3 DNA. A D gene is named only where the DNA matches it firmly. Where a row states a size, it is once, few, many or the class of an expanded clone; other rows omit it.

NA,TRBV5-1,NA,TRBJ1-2,CASSSGGGHYGYTF,TGCGCCAGCAGCTCGGGTGGGGGACACTATGGCTACACCTTC
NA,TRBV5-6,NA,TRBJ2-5,CASSLAVQETQYF,TGTGCCAGCAGCTTGGCGGTCCAAGAGACCCAGTACTTC
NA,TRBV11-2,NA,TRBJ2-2,CASSLNFYANTGELFF,TGTGCCAGCAGCTTAAATTTCTATGCGAACACCGGGGAGCTGTTTTTT
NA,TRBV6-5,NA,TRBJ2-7,CASRLTGSYEQYF,TGTGCCAGCAGGTTGACAGGTTCCTACGAGCAGTACTTC
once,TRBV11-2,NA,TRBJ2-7,CASSFSRRSYEQYF,TGTGCCAGCAGCTTTTCCAGGAGGAGCTACGAGCAGTACTTC
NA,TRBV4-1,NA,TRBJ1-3,CASSSVFRQGFGNTIYF,TGCGCCAGCAGCTCAGTTTTTCGGCAGGGGTTTGGAAACACCATATATTTT
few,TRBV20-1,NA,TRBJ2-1,CSASPLARTWDEQFF,TGCAGTGCTAGTCCGCTAGCACGGACTTGGGATGAGCAGTTCTTC
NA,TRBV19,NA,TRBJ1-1,CASRSGTHNTEAFF,TGTGCCAGTAGATCCGGGACACATAACACTGAAGCTTTCTTT
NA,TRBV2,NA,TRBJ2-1,CASSEGTKAYNEQFF,TGTGCCAGCAGTGAAGGGACAAAGGCCTACAATGAGCAGTTCTTC
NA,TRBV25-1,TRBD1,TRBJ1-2,CASSRPGGGYGYTF,TGTGCCAGCAGTCGTCCAGGGGGCGGCTATGGCTACACCTTC
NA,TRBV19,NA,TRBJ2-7,CASSMATGSSYEQYF,TGTGCCAGTAGTATGGCAACAGGGAGCTCCTACGAGCAGTACTTC
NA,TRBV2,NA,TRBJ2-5,CASSEGIQETQYF,TGTGCCAGCAGTGAAGGGATTCAAGAGACCCAGTACTTC
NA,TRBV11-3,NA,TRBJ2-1,CASSLDQGGSQTRTAEQFF,TGTGCCAGCAGCTTAGATCAGGGCGGGAGTCAAACCCGGACAGCTGAGCAGTTCTTC
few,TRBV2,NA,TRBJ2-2,CASSYTGELFF,TGTGCCAGCAGTTACACCGGGGAGCTGTTTTTT
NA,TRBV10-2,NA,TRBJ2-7,CASADTPYEQYF,TGCGCCAGCGCGGACACCCCCTACGAGCAGTACTTC
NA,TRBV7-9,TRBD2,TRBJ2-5,CASSFGLAVGTQYF,TGTGCCAGCAGCTTCGGACTAGCAGTAGGGACCCAGTACTTC
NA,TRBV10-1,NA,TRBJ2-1,CASSIQGDNEQFF,TGCGCCAGCAGTATACAGGGAGACAATGAGCAGTTCTTC
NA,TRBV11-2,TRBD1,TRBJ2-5,CASSGGQGETQYF,TGTGCCAGCAGCGGCGGACAGGGAGAGACCCAGTACTTC
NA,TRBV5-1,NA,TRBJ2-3,CASSPGTDTQYF,TGCGCCAGCAGCCCAGGAACAGATACGCAGTATTTT
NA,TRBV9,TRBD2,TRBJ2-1,CASSVQAGGRNEQFF,TGTGCCAGCAGCGTACAGGCGGGGGGGCGCAATGAGCAGTTCTTC
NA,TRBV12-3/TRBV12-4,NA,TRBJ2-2,CAYGNTGELFF,TGTGCCTACGGGAACACCGGGGAGCTGTTTTTT
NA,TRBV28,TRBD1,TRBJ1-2,CASSLGQERYGYGYTF,TGTGCCAGCAGTTTAGGACAGGAAAGGTACGGCTATGGCTACACCTTC
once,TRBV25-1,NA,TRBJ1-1,CASSEWGGGTGVRGEAFF,TGTGCCAGCAGTGAATGGGGAGGGGGAACCGGGGTAAGGGGCGAAGCTTTCTTT
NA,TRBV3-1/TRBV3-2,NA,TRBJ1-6,CATQGGENSPLHF,TGTGCCACTCAGGGCGGAGAAAATTCACCCCTCCACTTT
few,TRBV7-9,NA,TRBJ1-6,CASSLGDSPLHF,TGTGCCAGCAGCTTAGGTGATTCACCCCTCCACTTT
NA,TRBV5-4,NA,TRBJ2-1,CASSLDGSSYNEQFF,TGTGCCAGCAGCCTGGACGGGAGCTCCTACAATGAGCAGTTCTTC
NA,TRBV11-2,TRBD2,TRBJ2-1,CASSQLAGGWRNEQFF,TGTGCCAGCAGCCAACTAGCGGGGGGTTGGAGGAATGAGCAGTTCTTC
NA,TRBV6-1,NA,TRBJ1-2,CASSEARGPGGNYGYTF,TGTGCCAGCAGTGAAGCGCGGGGACCGGGGGGTAACTATGGCTACACCTTC
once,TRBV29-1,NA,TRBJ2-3,CSAGVNRKDTQYF,TGCAGCGCTGGGGTTAACAGGAAAGATACGCAGTATTTT
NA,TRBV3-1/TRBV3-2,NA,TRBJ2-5,CASSQVKGGETQYF,TGTGCCAGCAGCCAAGTGAAGGGAGGAGAGACCCAGTACTTC
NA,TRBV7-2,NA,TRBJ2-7,CASSLDDRHLREQYF,TGTGCCAGCAGCTTGGACGACCGCCATCTACGGGAGCAGTACTTC
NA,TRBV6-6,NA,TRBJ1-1,CASSYSRRGVPPEAFF,TGTGCCAGCAGTTACTCAAGAAGGGGGGTACCCCCTGAAGCTTTCTTT
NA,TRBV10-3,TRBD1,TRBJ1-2,CAIGGTAELYGYTF,TGTGCCATCGGTGGGACAGCCGAACTCTATGGCTACACCTTC
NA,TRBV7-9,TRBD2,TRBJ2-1,CASSISSGRSYNEQFF,TGTGCCAGCAGCATATCTAGCGGCCGCTCCTACAATGAGCAGTTCTTC
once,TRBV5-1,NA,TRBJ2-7,CASSPSRGEQYF,TGCGCCAGCAGCCCCTCCAGGGGCGAGCAGTACTTC
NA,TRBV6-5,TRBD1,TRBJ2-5,CASSRNRGGTQYF,TGTGCCAGCAGTCGGAACAGGGGTGGGACCCAGTACTTC
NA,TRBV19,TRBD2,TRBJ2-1,CASSMQASGSWDEQFF,TGTGCCAGTAGTATGCAGGCTAGCGGGAGCTGGGATGAGCAGTTCTTC
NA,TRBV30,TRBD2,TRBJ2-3,CAWSEGGAGIDTQYF,TGTGCCTGGAGTGAGGGAGGGGCCGGAATAGATACGCAGTATTTT
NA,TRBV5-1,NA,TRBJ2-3,CASSLGGGSTDTQYF,TGCGCCAGCAGCTTGGGGGGCGGGAGCACAGATACGCAGTATTTT
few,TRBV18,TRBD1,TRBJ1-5,CASSQGQGADSNQPQHF,TGTGCCAGCTCACAGGGACAGGGGGCGGATAGCAATCAGCCCCAGCATTTT
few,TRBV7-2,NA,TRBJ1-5,CASSLEYSNQPQHF,TGTGCCAGCAGCTTAGAATATAGCAATCAGCCCCAGCATTTT
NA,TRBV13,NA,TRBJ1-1,CASSSGRMGTEAFF,TGTGCCAGCAGCTCAGGCCGAATGGGCACTGAAGCTTTCTTT
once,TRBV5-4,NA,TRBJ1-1,CASSLLGGNTEAFF,TGTGCCAGCAGCTTGTTAGGTGGTAACACTGAAGCTTTCTTT
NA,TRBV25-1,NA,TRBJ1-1,CASSDGKAFF,TGTGCCAGCAGTGACGGAAAAGCTTTCTTT
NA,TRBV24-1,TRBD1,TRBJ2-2,CATTKGQGALNTGELFF,TGTGCCACGACAAAAGGACAGGGGGCATTGAACACCGGGGAGCTGTTTTTT
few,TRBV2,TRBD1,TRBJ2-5,CASSLDRVLRGGETQYF,TGTGCCAGCAGCTTAGACAGGGTATTACGGGGTGGGGAGACCCAGTACTTC
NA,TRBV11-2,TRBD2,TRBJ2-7,CASRIGLAGDEQYF,TGTGCCAGTCGGATCGGGCTAGCGGGGGACGAGCAGTACTTC
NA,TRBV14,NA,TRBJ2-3,CASSHGVRSGRTDTQYF,TGTGCCAGCAGCCACGGGGTCCGGTCGGGTCGCACAGATACGCAGTATTTT
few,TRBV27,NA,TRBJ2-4,CASSSWGAKNIQYF,TGTGCCAGCAGTTCTTGGGGAGCCAAAAACATTCAGTACTTC
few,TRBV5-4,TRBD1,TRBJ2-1,CASSLTGPYNEQFF,TGTGCCAGCAGCCTGACAGGGCCCTACAATGAGCAGTTCTTC
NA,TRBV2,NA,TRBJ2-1,CASRVTGSNNEQFF,TGTGCCAGCAGAGTTACAGGGTCCAATAATGAGCAGTTCTTC